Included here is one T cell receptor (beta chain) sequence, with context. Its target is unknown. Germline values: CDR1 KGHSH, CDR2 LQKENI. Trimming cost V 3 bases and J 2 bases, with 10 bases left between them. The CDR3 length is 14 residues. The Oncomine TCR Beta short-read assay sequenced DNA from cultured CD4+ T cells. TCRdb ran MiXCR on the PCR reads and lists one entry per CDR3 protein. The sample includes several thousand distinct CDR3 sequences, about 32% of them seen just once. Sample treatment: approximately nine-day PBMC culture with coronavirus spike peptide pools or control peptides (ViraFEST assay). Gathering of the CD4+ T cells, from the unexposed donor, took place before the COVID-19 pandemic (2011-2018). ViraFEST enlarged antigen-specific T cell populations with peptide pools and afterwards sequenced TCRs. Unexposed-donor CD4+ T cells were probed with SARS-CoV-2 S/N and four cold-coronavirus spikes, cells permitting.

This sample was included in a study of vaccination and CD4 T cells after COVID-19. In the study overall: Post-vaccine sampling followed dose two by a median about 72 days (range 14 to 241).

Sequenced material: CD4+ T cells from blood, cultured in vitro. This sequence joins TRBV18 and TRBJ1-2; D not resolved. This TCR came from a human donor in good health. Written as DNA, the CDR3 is TGTGCCAGCTCACCGGAGTTGAAAAACTATGGCTACACCTTC. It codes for CASSPELKNYGYTF.